Each of the 26 T cell receptor beta chains below was sequenced from the same sample in a study of blood T cell repertoires in COVID-19. This table comes from immunoSEQ multiplex PCR, and its TCRdb copy is limited to in-frame clones, with some not included. This table has some 240,000 clones, 85% appearing once. Material for sequencing was peripheral blood. These receptor sequences come from a woman in her 70s with COVID-19, enrolled during active disease.

V gene TRBV19 combines with J gene TRBJ2-2; 11 bases fit TRBD2. The CDR3 extends over 15 amino acids. V shed 5 bases and J 6 bases; nucleotides not matched to a gene: 5. CDR1 LNHDA and CDR2 SQIVND come from the germline V gene (reference sequence). CDR3 nucleotide sequence: TGTGCCAGTAGTGTACTAGCGGGGGCCTCCGGGGAGCTGTTTTTT. Protein: CASSVLAGASGELFF.

The rearrangement joins TRBV6-4 to TRBJ2-2; 7 positions agree with TRBD1. The V gene end was trimmed by 7 bases and the J gene end by 4 bases; junction bases not matched to a gene: 6. This CDR3 has 14 amino acids. CDR1 is MRHNA, CDR2 SNTAGT, per germline. The CDR3 DNA sequence: TGTGCCAGCAAAATGGACAGGATCACCGGGGAGCTGTTTTTT. This encodes CASKMDRITGELFF.

This sequence joins TRBV30 and TRBJ2-7; D possibly corresponds to TRBD1 (6 bases). The V gene's germline CDR1 is GTSNPN and CDR2 SVGIG (reference sequence). The CDR3 loop spans 15 amino acids. Trimming pared 0 bases from V and 0 bases from J, leaving 12 bases between. CDR3 protein: CAWSVSRTVSYEQYF. CDR3 bases: TGTGCCTGGAGTGTATCACGGACAGTCTCCTACGAGCAGTACTTC.

This chain links TRBV6-2 or TRBV6-3 with TRBJ1-1; 7 bases align to TRBD1. V gave up 3 bases and J gave up 5 bases; unmatched junction bases: 6. The CDR3 consists of 14 residues. Looked up from germline, CDR1 is MNHEY and CDR2 is SVGEGT. In DNA, the CDR3 is TGTGCCAGCAGTTATACAGGGGCGAGGACTGAAGCTTTCTTT. Translation gives CASSYTGARTEAFF.

The chain couples TRBV7-3 to TRBJ2-5; the match to TRBD2 covers 11 bases. This CDR3 contains 17 residues. Unmatched junction bases numbered 7, after V lost 2 bases and J lost 2 bases. Germline loops: CDR1 SGHTA, CDR2 FQGTGA. In DNA, the CDR3 is TGTGCCAGCAGCTTAGGGCAGTCTAGCGGGGGGCAAGAGACCCAGTACTTC. It encodes CASSLGQSSGGQETQYF.

This chain joins TRBV30 and TRBJ2-5; 9 bases map to TRBD2. The CDR3 runs to 14 residues. CDR1 is GTSNPN and CDR2 is SVGIG in the germline V gene (reference sequence). V shed 2 bases and J 5 bases; nucleotides not matched to a gene: 6. The CDR3 bases are TGTGCCTGGAGTCCTTATAGCGGGAGTGAGACCCAGTACTTC. The encoded protein is CAWSPYSGSETQYF.

The gene calls are TRBV27 and TRBJ1-5; no firm D call. Germline V CDR1 and CDR2: MNHEY, SMNVEV (reference sequence). Trimming removed 0 bases at V and 7 bases at J, with 10 bases between. This CDR3 has 14 residues. CDR3 DNA: TGTGCCAGCAGTTTATCGAGGGCCGGGCAGCCCCAGCATTTT. Its protein product is CASSLSRAGQPQHF.

The V gene is TRBV7-9, the J gene TRBJ2-5, with D tentatively TRBD2 (6 bases). From germline, CDR1 is SEHNR and CDR2 FQNEAQ (reference sequence). V was cut by 5 bases and J by 0 bases, with 10 bases left in between. The CDR3 has 14 amino acids. CDR3 loop: CASSERLDQETQYF. In DNA, the CDR3 is TGTGCCAGCAGCGAGCGACTAGACCAAGAGACCCAGTACTTC.

This CDR3 is CAKLKNWTGRVEAFF. CDR3 sequence (DNA): TGTGCCAAGCTAAAAAACTGGACAGGGCGAGTTGAAGCTTTCTTT. The V call is TRBV21-1, the J call TRBJ1-1; the table names TRBD1, a call not compared with the DNA. TRBV21-1 is assigned pseudogene status. This CDR3 is 15 amino acids long.

The genes are TRBV18 and TRBJ2-2, with 7 positions matching TRBD1. The V gene's germline CDR1 is KGHSH and CDR2 LQKENI. The CDR3 extends over 16 amino acids. The V and J ends lost 3 bases and 4 bases, in that order; junction bases with no gene match: 8. CDR3 sequence reads: CASSPSTGDITGELFF. The CDR3, as DNA: TGTGCCAGCTCACCCTCAACAGGGGATATCACCGGGGAGCTGTTTTTT. The whole variable domain, filled in from reference TRBV18 and TRBJ2-2, reads NAGVMQNPRHLVRRRGQEARLRCSPMKGHSHVYWYRQLPEEGLKFMVYLQKENIIDESGMPKERFSAEFPKEGPSILRIQQVVRGDSAAYFCASSPSTGDITGELFFGEGSRLTVL.

In this sample, this clone turned up once. CDR3 loop: CASRETGIAEAFF. The CDR3 DNA is TGTGCCAGCAGAGAGACCGGGATCGCTGAAGCTTTCTTT. V and J are TRBV6-5 and TRBJ1-1; D is ambiguous. Germline V lookup: CDR1 MNHEY, CDR2 SVGAGI. The CDR3 is 13 residues long. V was clipped by 6 bases and J by 6 bases, with 14 bases between them.

J is TRBJ1-4 and V is TRBV2; 7 bases fit TRBD1. Per the germline V gene, CDR1 is SNHLY and CDR2 is FYNNEI. V trimming: 4 bases; J trimming: 4 bases; junction bases outside the gene matches: 3. The length of the CDR3 is 14 residues. DNA of the CDR3: TGTGCCAGCAGTGGGGACAGCCTTAATGAAAAACTGTTTTTT. Amino acids: CASSGDSLNEKLFF.

This chain links TRBV7-2 with TRBJ1-6; the D is unclear. CDR1 and CDR2 from the germline V gene are SGHTA and FQGNSA. Trimming removed 1 base at V and 0 bases at J, with 7 bases between. The CDR3 is 16 residues long. The CDR3 here is CASSLVMSSYNSPLHF. Written as DNA, the CDR3 is TGTGCCAGCAGCTTAGTAATGAGCTCCTATAATTCACCCCTCCACTTT.

V gene TRBV3-1 (or the pseudogene TRBV3-2) combines with J gene TRBJ2-7, with D possibly being TRBD1 (5 bases). This CDR3 has 15 residues. V shed 1 base and J shed 5 bases, with 15 bases lying between them. Germline V gene data show CDR1 as LGHDT and CDR2 as YNNKEL (reference sequence). The CDR3 DNA sequence: TGTGCCAGCAGCCAAGGGGGCGGCCCCTTGAACGAGCAGTACTTC. Encoded protein: CASSQGGGPLNEQYF.

This clone was observed a handful of times. CDR3 DNA: TGTGCCAGCAGTTACTCGACAGACTACAATGAGCAGTTCTTC. Translating gives CASSYSTDYNEQFF. This chain joins TRBV6-2 or TRBV6-3 and TRBJ2-1; D is possibly TRBD1 (5 bases). CDR1 MNHEY and CDR2 SVGEGT come from the germline V gene. V was pared by 0 bases and J by 3 bases, with 6 bases between. The CDR3 totals 14 residues.

The chain is built from TRBV7-2 and TRBJ1-2, with a tentative D call TRBD1 (6 bases). The V end was cut by 3 bases, the J end by 0 bases, with 8 bases between. The CDR3 length is 14 residues. Germline lookup yields CDR1 SGHTA and CDR2 FQGNSA. The CDR3, as DNA: TGTGCCAGCAGCTTGGGGACAACTAACTATGGCTACACCTTC. It codes for CASSLGTTNYGYTF.

This chain uses TRBV2 with TRBJ2-5; a possible D gene is TRBD2 (6 bases). The germline V gene has CDR1 SNHLY and CDR2 FYNNEI. The CDR3 loop spans 13 amino acids. The V end lost 8 bases, the J end lost 5 bases, and 15 bases lay between the germline ends. The CDR3 is CASEEGWLETQYF. DNA of the CDR3: TGTGCCAGCGAGGAGGGGTGGTTGGAGACCCAGTACTTC. The full variable domain, its missing parts supplied by reference TRBV2 and TRBJ2-5, is EPEVTQTPSHQVTQMGQEVILRCVPISNHLYFYWYRQILGQKVEFLVSFYNNEISEKSEIFDDQFSVERPDGSNFTLKIRSTKLEDSAMYFCASEEGWLETQYFGPGTRLLVL.

This clone appeared a few times. The rearrangement uses TRBV3-1 (or the pseudogene TRBV3-2) and TRBJ2-3; 9 bases align to TRBD2. CDR1 is LGHDT, CDR2 YNNKEL, per germline (reference sequence). The CDR3 consists of 16 residues. V shed 3 bases and J 4 bases; nucleotides not matched to a gene: 8. The CDR3 region is CASSHPTSGPADTQYF. The CDR3 DNA reads TGTGCCAGCAGCCACCCGACTAGCGGTCCCGCAGATACGCAGTATTTT.

The chain joins TRBV7-8 to TRBJ1-2, with TRBD1 matching over 7 bases. V lost 5 bases and J lost 2; bases outside the gene matches: 8. This CDR3 is 15 amino acids long. In germline, CDR1 is SGHVS, CDR2 FQNEAQ. CDR3 nucleotides: TGTGCCAGCAGCCGAGACGGGACAGCCAACTATGGCTACACCTTC. Translating it yields CASSRDGTANYGYTF.

V usage is TRBV27 and J usage is TRBJ1-2; unclear D gene. Germline CDR1 is MNHEY and CDR2 is SMNVEV (reference sequence). V dropped 6 bases and J dropped 9 bases, with 17 bases sitting between them. The CDR3 loop spans 13 amino acids. The CDR3 spells CASSSGLLLSYTF. CDR3 bases: TGTGCCAGCAGCTCCGGACTTCTCCTTAGCTACACCTTC.

This chain connects TRBV7-3 to TRBJ2-3; D perhaps matches TRBD2 (5 bases). Germline-derived CDR1 and CDR2 are SGHTA and FQGTGA. This CDR3 has 17 amino acids. Between the trimmed V and J ends, which lost 5 bases and 4 bases, there was a span of 22 bases. This CDR3 reads CASSPPAGGRIPDTQYF. CDR3 bases: TGTGCCAGCAGCCCTCCCGCGGGCGGTCGAATCCCAGATACGCAGTATTTT.

The table lists this clone with a count of one. The CDR3 nucleotides are TGTGCCAGCAGCTCCGGACAGGGGGCCGCCAGCCAGCCCCAGCATTTT. Translation: CASSSGQGAASQPQHF. The chain is built from TRBV5-5 and TRBJ1-5; 11 positions agree with TRBD1. The CDR3 covers 16 residues. Trimming at V came to 3 bases and at J to 7 bases, leaving 9 bases not matched to a gene. The V gene's germline CDR1 is SGHKS and CDR2 YYEKEE (reference sequence).

Concerning this clone: Other DNA variants within this sample encode the same CDR3. The chain is built from TRBV6-2 or TRBV6-3 and TRBJ1-1, with D perhaps TRBD1 (5 bases). This CDR3 is 14 amino acids long. Germline V gene lookup returns CDR1 MNHEY and CDR2 SVGEGT. V shed 2 bases and J shed 3 bases, with 10 bases lying between them. The CDR3 spells CASSYRGGYTEAFF. CDR3 bases: TGTGCCAGCAGTTACAGGGGAGGGTACACTGAAGCTTTCTTT.

To note about this clone: This same CDR3 is encoded by further DNA sequences in the sample. CDR3 sequence (DNA): TGTGCCAGCAGCGTAGGACAGGGTGATCAGCCCCAGCATTTT. This codes for CASSVGQGDQPQHF. This chain links TRBV9 with TRBJ1-5; 7 bases align to TRBD1. The length of the CDR3 is 14 residues. The germline CDR1 and CDR2 sequences are SGDLS and YYNGEE. Trimming took 0 bases from V and 5 from J; bases not matched to a gene: 2.

The table lists this clone with a few counts. The genes are TRBV6-2 or TRBV6-3 and TRBJ2-1; tentative D call: TRBD1 (5 bases). The CDR3 has 13 residues. V lost 0 bases, J lost 8 bases, and 8 bases lay in between. CDR1 and CDR2 (germline): MNHEY, SVGEGT. CDR3 in DNA: TGTGCCAGCAGTTACTCGCCACAGGATGAGCAGTTCTTC. It encodes CASSYSPQDEQFF.

The chain is built from TRBV7-2 and TRBJ1-6, with a tentative D call TRBD1 (5 bases). The CDR3 totals 15 residues. Trimming removed 1 base from V and 6 bases from J, with 10 bases in between. Per germline, CDR1 SGHTA and CDR2 FQGNSA. The DNA for the CDR3 is TGTGCCAGCAGCTTAGAGGGGCCGTCTAATTCACCCCTCCACTTT. Amino acids: CASSLEGPSNSPLHF.